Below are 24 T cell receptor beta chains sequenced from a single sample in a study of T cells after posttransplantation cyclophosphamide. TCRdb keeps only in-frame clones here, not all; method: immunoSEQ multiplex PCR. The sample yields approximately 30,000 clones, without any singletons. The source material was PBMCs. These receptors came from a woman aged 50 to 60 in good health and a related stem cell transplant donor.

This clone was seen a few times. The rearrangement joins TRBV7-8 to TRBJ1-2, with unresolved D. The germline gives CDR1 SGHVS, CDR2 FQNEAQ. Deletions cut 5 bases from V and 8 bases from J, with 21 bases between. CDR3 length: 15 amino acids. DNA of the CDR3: TGTGCCAGCAGCCCCGGCCGAACTAACTATGGCGGCTACACCTTC. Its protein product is CASSPGRTNYGGYTF.

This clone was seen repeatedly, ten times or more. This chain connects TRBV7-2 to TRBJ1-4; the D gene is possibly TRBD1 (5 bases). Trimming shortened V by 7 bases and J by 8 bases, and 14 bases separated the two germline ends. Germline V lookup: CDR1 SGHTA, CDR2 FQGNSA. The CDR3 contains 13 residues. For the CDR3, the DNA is TGTGCCAGCAACCCCGGCGGGGGGGAAAAACTGTTTTTT. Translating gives CASNPGGGEKLFF.

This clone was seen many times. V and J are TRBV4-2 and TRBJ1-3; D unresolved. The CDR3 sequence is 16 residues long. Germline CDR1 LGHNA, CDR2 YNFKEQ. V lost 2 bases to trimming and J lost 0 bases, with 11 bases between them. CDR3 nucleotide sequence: TGTGCCAGCAGCCAAAATGCGGGAATCTCTGGAAACACCATATATTTT. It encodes CASSQNAGISGNTIYF.

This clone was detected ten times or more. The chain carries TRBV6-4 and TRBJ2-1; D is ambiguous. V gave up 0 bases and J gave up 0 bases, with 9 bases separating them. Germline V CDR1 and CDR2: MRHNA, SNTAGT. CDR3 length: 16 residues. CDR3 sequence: CASSDSAMSSYNEQFF. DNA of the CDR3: TGTGCCAGCAGTGACTCCGCGATGAGCTCCTACAATGAGCAGTTCTTC.

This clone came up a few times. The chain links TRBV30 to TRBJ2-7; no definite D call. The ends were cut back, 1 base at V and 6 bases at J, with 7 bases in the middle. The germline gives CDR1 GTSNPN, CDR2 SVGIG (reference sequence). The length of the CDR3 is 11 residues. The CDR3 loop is CAWSAGPEQYF. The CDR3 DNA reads TGTGCCTGGAGTGCGGGTCCCGAGCAGTACTTC.

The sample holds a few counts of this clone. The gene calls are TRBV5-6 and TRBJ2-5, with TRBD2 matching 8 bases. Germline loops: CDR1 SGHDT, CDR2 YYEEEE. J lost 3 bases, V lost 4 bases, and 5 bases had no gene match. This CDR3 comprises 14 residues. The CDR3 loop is CASSPLAEKETQYF. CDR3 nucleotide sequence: TGTGCCAGCAGCCCACTAGCGGAAAAAGAGACCCAGTACTTC. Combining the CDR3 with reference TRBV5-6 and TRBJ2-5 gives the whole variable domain DAGVTQSPTHLIKTRGQQVTLRCSPKSGHDTVSWYQQALGQGPQFIFQYYEEEERQRGNFPDRFSGHQFPNYSSELNVNALLLGDSALYLCASSPLAEKETQYFGPGTRLLVL.

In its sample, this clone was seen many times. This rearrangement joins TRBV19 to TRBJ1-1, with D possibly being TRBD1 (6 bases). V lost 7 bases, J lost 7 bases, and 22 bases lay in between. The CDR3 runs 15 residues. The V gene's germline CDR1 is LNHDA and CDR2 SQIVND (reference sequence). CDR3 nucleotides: TGTGCCAGTACCCCCCCGGGCAGGGGCTCTAATGAAGCTTTCTTT. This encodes CASTPPGRGSNEAFF.

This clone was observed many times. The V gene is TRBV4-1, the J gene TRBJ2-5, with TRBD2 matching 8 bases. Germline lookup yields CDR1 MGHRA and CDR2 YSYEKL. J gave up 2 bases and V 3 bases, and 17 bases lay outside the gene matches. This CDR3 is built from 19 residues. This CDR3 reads CASSHDGWREARGQETQYF. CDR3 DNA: TGCGCCAGCAGCCACGATGGATGGCGGGAGGCCCGGGGTCAAGAGACCCAGTACTTC.

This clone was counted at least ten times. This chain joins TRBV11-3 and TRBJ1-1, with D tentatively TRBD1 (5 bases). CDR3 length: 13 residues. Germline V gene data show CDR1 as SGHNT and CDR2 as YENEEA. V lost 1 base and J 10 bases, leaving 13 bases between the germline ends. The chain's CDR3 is CASSLGSQAGAFF. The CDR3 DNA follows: TGTGCCAGCAGCTTAGGTTCACAGGCTGGAGCTTTCTTT.

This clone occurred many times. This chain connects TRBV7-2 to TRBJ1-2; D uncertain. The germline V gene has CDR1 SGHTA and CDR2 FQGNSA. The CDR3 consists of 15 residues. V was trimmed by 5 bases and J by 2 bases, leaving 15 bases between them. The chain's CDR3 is CASSPIRAVNYGYTF. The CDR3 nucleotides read TGTGCCAGCAGCCCTATAAGAGCCGTGAACTATGGCTACACCTTC.

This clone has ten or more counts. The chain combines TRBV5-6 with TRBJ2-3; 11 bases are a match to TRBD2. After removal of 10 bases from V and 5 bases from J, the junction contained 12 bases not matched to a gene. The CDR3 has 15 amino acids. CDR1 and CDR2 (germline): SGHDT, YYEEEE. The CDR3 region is CASYEGTSGEDTQYF. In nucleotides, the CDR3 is TGTGCCTCGTATGAGGGGACTAGCGGCGAAGATACGCAGTATTTT.

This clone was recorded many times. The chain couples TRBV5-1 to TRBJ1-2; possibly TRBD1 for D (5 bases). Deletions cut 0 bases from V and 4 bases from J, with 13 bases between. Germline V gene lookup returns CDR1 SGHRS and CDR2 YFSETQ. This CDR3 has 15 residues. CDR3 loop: CASSLAVQGGYGYTF. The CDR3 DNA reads TGCGCCAGCAGCTTGGCCGTGCAGGGTGGCTATGGCTACACCTTC. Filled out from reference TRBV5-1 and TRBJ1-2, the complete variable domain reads KAGVTQTPRYLIKTRGQQVTLSCSPISGHRSVSWYQQTPGQGLQFLFEYFSETQRNKGNFPGRFSGRQFSNSRSEMNVSTLELGDSALYLCASSLAVQGGYGYTFGSGTRLTVV.

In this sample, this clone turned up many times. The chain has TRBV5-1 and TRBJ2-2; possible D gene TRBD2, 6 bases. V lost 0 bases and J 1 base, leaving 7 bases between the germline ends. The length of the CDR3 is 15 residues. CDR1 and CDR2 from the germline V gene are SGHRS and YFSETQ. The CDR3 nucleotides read TGCGCCAGCAGCTTGGCCGGGGGGAACACCGGGGAGCTGTTTTTT. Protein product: CASSLAGGNTGELFF.

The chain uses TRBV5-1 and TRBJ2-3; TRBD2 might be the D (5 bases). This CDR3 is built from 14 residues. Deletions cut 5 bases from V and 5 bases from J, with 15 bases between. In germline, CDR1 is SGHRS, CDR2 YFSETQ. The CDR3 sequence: CASSPGVARDTQYF. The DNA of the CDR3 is TGCGCCAGCAGTCCCGGGGTAGCTAGAGATACGCAGTATTTT.

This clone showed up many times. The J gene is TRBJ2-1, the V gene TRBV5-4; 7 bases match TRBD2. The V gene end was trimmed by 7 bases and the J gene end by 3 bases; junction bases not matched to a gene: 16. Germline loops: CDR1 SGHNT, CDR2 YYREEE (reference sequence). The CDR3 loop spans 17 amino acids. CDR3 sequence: CASRLGGTSEIYNEQFF. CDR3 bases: TGTGCCAGCCGCCTCGGGGGGACGTCGGAAATCTACAATGAGCAGTTCTTC. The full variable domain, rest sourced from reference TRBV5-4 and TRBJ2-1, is ETGVTQSPTHLIKTRGQQVTLRCSSQSGHNTVSWYQQALGQGPQFIFQYYREEENGRGNFPPRFSGLQFPNYSSELNVNALELDDSALYLCASRLGGTSEIYNEQFFGPGTRLTVL.

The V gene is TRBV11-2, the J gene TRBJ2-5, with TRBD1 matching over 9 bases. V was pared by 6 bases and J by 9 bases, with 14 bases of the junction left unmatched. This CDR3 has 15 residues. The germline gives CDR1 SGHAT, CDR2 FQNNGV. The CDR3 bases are TGTGCCAGCAGGGGGCTGGACAGGGGCTCTGAGGCCCAGTACTTC. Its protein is CASRGLDRGSEAQYF.

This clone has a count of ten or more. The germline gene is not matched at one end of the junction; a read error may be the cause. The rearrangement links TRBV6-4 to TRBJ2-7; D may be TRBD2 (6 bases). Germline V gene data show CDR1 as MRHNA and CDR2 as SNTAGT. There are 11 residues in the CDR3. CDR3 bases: TGTGCCAGCGCTACCTGCGGGGTACGTTCTTTC. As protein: CASATCGVRSF.

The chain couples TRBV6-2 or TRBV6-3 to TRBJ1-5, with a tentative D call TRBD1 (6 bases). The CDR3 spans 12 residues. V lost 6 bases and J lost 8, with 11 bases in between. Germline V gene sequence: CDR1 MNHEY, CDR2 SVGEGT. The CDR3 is CASRTGGKPQHF. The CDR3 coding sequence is TGTGCCAGCAGGACAGGTGGAAAGCCCCAGCATTTT.

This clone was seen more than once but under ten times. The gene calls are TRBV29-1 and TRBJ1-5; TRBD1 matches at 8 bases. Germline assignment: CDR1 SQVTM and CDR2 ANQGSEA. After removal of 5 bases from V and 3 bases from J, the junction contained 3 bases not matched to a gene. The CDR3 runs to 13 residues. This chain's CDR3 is CSVSGQDNQPQHF. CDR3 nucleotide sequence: TGCAGCGTTTCGGGACAGGACAATCAGCCCCAGCATTTT.

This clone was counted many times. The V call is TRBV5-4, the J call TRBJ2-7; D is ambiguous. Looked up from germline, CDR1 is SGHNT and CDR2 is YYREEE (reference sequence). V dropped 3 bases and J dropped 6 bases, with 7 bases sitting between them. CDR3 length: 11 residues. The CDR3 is CASSSSVEQYF. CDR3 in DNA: TGTGCCAGCAGCTCCAGCGTCGAGCAGTACTTC.

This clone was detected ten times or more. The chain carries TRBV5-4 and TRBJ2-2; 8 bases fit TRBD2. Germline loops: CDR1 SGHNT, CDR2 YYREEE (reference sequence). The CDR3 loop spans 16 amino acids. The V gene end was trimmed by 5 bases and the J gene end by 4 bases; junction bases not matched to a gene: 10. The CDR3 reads CASRGGGRSGTGELFF. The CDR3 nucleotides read TGTGCCAGCAGGGGCGGCGGGAGGTCGGGCACCGGGGAGCTGTTTTTT.

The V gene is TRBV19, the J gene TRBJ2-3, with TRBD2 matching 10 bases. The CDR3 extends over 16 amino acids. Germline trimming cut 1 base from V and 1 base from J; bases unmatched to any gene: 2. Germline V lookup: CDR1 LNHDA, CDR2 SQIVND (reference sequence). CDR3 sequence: CASSIGGTSGTDTQYF. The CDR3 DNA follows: TGTGCCAGTAGTATAGGAGGGACTAGCGGCACAGATACGCAGTATTTT.

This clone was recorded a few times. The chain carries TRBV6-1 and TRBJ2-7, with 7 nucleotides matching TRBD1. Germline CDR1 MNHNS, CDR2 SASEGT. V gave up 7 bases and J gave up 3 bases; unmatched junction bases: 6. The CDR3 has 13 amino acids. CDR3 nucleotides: TGTGCCAGCAAGCTACAGGGGTTCTACGAGCAGTACTTC. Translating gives CASKLQGFYEQYF.

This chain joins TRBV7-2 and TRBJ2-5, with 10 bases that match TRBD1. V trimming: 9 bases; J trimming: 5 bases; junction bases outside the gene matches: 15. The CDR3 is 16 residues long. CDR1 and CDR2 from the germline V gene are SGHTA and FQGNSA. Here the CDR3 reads CASPPGPGTGVETQYF. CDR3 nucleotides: TGTGCCAGTCCCCCCGGCCCCGGGACAGGGGTCGAGACCCAGTACTTC. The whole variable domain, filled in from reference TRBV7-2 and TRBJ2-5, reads GAGVSQSPSNKVTEKGKDVELRCDPISGHTALYWYRQSLGQGLEFLIYFQGNSAPDKSGLPSDRFSAERTGGSVSTLTIQRTQQEDSAVYLCASPPGPGTGVETQYFGPGTRLLVL.